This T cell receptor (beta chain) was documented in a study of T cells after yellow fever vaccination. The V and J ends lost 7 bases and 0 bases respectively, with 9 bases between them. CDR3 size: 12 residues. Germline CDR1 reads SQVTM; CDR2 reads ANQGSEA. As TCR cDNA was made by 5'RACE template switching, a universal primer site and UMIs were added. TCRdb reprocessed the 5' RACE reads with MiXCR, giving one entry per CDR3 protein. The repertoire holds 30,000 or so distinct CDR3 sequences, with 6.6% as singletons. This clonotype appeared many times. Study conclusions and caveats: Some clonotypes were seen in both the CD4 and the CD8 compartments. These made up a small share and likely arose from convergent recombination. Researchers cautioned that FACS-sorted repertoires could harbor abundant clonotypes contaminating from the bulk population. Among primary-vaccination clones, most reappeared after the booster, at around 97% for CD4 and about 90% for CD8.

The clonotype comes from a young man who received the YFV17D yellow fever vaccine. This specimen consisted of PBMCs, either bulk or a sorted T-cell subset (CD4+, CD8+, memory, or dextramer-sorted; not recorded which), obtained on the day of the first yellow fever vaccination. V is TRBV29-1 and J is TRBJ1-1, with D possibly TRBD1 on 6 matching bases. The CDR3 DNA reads TGCAGCGCAGGGGTCATGAACACTGAAGCTTTCTTT. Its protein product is CSAGVMNTEAFF.